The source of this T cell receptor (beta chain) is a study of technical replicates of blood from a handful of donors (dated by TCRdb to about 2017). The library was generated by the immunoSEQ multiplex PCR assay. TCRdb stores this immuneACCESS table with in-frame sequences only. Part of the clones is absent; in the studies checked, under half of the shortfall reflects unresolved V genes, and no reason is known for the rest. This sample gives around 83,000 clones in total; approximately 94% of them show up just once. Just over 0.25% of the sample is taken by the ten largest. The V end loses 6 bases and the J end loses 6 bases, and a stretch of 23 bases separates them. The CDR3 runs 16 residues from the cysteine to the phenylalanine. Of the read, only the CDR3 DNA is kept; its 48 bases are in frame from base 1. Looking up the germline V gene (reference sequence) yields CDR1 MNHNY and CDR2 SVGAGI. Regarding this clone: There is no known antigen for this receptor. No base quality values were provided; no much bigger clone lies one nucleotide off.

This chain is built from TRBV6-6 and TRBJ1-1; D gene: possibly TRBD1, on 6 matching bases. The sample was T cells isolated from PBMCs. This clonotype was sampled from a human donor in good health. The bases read TGTGCCAGCAGCAGTCTTAGGACAGCCCAAGGGGCTGAAGCTTTCTTT. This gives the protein CASSSLRTAQGAEAFF.